One sample yielded the 9 T cell receptor beta chains listed below, sequenced in a study of blood T cell repertoires in COVID-19. Sequenced by immunoSEQ multiplex PCR; TCRdb stores in-frame clones only, minus some. Here the sample spans roughly 140,000 clones, about 90% being singletons. Input material: peripheral blood. Source of these receptors: a human donor in a cohort sampled during active COVID-19.

The chain combines TRBV2 with TRBJ1-3; TRBD1 matches at 7 bases. The CDR3 covers 13 residues. Trimming cost V 4 bases and J 8 bases; bases outside gene matches: 5. In germline, CDR1 is SNHLY, CDR2 FYNNEI. This CDR3 is CASSVGRGDTIYF. CDR3 nucleotide sequence: TGTGCCAGCAGTGTTGGCAGGGGGGACACCATATATTTT.

This CDR3 is CASSRTGSIYEQYF. The CDR3 region has the DNA TGTGCCAGCAGTCGGACAGGGTCTATCTACGAGCAGTACTTC. The chain carries TRBV9 and TRBJ2-7; 8 bases line up with TRBD1. Germline V lookup: CDR1 SGDLS, CDR2 YYNGEE. The CDR3 runs 14 residues. V lost 5 bases and J lost 3; bases outside the gene matches: 7.

This clone has just a few counts. The chain links TRBV5-5 to TRBJ1-2; no firm D call. The CDR3 is 13 amino acids. Germline values: CDR1 SGHKS, CDR2 YYEKEE (reference sequence). The V end lost 0 bases, the J end lost 1 base, and 4 bases lay between the germline ends. The CDR3 DNA reads as TGTGCCAGCAGCTTGGGCAGTAACTATGGCTACACCTTC. Translation: CASSLGSNYGYTF.

The chain couples TRBV2 to TRBJ2-2; perhaps TRBD1 as D (6 bases). Germline CDR1 reads SNHLY; CDR2 reads FYNNEI. V was trimmed by 6 bases and J by 4 bases, leaving 12 bases between them. There are 14 residues in the CDR3. For the CDR3, the DNA is TGTGCCAGCAGCAACAGGGTTGTCACCGGGGAGCTGTTTTTT. Protein sequence: CASSNRVVTGELFF.

The rearrangement joins TRBV7-2 to TRBJ2-7; possible D gene TRBD1, 6 bases. The CDR3 is 16 residues long. The V end was cut by 6 bases, the J end by 2 bases, with 20 bases between. Germline loops: CDR1 SGHTA, CDR2 FQGNSA. CDR3 bases: TGTGCCAGCAGTCGGACGGACAGTCTGCCGACCTACGAGCAGTACTTC. Its translation: CASSRTDSLPTYEQYF. Based on the CDR3 plus reference TRBV7-2 and TRBJ2-7, the full variable domain is GAGVSQSPSNKVTEKGKDVELRCDPISGHTALYWYRQSLGQGLEFLIYFQGNSAPDKSGLPSDRFSAERTGGSVSTLTIQRTQQEDSAVYLCASSRTDSLPTYEQYFGPGTRLTVT.

The genes are TRBV5-6 and TRBJ1-6, with 9 bases lining up with TRBD1. Germline CDR1 and CDR2: SGHDT and YYEEEE. The CDR3 spans 16 residues. V gave up 4 bases and J gave up 3 bases; unmatched junction bases: 5. DNA of the CDR3: TGTGCCAGCAGCCCGGGACAGGGATTCTATAATTCACCCCTCCACTTT. Protein product: CASSPGQGFYNSPLHF.

In this sample, this clone turned up once. The V and J genes are TRBV4-1 and TRBJ2-7; tentative D call: TRBD1 (5 bases). Germline V gene lookup returns CDR1 MGHRA and CDR2 YSYEKL. Trimming left V 2 bases short and J 3 bases short, with 14 bases between. This CDR3 region has 15 residues. This CDR3 reads CASSQPGLGHYEQYF. The CDR3 DNA sequence: TGCGCCAGCAGCCAACCAGGGCTGGGGCACTACGAGCAGTACTTC.

The V gene is TRBV14, the J gene TRBJ1-2; no definite D call. The CDR3 length is 14 residues. The germline V gene encodes CDR1 SGHDN and CDR2 FVKESK. V was shortened by 4 bases and J by 0 bases, with 9 bases between the two germline ends. CDR3 bases: TGTGCCAGCAGCCCAACATACCCTAACTATGGCTACACCTTC. It encodes CASSPTYPNYGYTF.

This chain connects TRBV28 to TRBJ2-2; D unclear. Germline loops: CDR1 MDHEN, CDR2 SYDVKM. V was trimmed by 4 bases and J by 1 base, leaving 13 bases between them. The CDR3 runs to 16 residues. The CDR3 spells CASSYTVGWNTGELFF. In nucleotides, the CDR3 is TGTGCCAGCAGTTATACCGTGGGCTGGAACACCGGGGAGCTGTTTTTT.